The sequence of this T cell receptor (beta chain) was determined in a study of regulatory dendritic cells for organ transplantation. Study findings and constraints: Regulatory dendritic cells appeared to expand memory CD8+ clones less than mature ones.

CFSE-labeled sorted T cells met regulatory or mature dendritic cells for 4 to 6 days. FACS sorted CD4+ or CD8+ T cells into CD45RA+ naive and CD45RO+ memory. This clone was detected a few times. What it binds is not known. V lost 3 bases and J 2 bases, leaving 8 bases between the germline ends. The germline CDR1 and CDR2 sequences are KGHSH and LQKENI. This CDR3 region has 13 residues. Assay: immunoSEQ multiplex PCR; the TCRdb copy retains only in-frame clones and omits some. The profile shows 20,000 to 25,000 clones, roughly 85% of them singletons. The sequenced sample was naive CD4+ T cells from blood cultured with dendritic cells. As for subset: CD45RA+ naive T cells. This TCR was recovered from a human donor in good health. This sequence joins TRBV18 and TRBJ2-7, with unresolved D. The CDR3, as DNA: TGTGCCAGCTCACCGATCATCACCTACGAGCAGTACTTC. This codes for CASSPIITYEQYF. Drawing the rest from reference TRBV18 and TRBJ2-7, the complete variable domain is NAGVMQNPRHLVRRRGQEARLRCSPMKGHSHVYWYRQLPEEGLKFMVYLQKENIIDESGMPKERFSAEFPKEGPSILRIQQVVRGDSAAYFCASSPIITYEQYFGPGTRLTVT.